The sequence of this T cell receptor beta chain was determined in a study of blood T cell repertoires in COVID-19. On the study more broadly: PBMCs, B-cell-depleted T cells, or T cells provided the cDNA or gDNA that made up the material.

V lost 0 bases and J 1 base, leaving 6 bases between the germline ends. This CDR3 is 14 amino acids long. Germline lookup yields CDR1 SEHNR and CDR2 FQNEAQ (reference sequence). Method: immunoSEQ multiplex PCR; TCRdb's copy keeps in-frame clones and lacks some. The sample holds nearly 65,000 clones, around 84% seen once. The source material was peripheral blood. The clonotype comes from a human donor in a cohort sampled during active COVID-19. V usage is TRBV7-9 and J usage is TRBJ1-1, with D uncertain. The CDR3 coding sequence is TGTGCCAGCAGCTTAGCGTCATGGAACACTGAAGCTTTCTTT. Protein: CASSLASWNTEAFF.